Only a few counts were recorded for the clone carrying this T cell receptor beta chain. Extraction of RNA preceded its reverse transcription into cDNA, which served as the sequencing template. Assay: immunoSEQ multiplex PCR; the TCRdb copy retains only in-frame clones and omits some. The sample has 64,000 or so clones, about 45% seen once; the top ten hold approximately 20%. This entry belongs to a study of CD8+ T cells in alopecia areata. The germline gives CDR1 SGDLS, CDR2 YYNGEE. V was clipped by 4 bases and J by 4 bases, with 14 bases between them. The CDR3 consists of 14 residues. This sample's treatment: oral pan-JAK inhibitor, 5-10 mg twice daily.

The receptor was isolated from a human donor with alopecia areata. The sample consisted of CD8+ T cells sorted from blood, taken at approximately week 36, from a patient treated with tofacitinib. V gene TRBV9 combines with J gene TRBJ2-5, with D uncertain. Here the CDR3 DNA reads TGTGCCAGCAGCTCAAGAGGAGAGCGAGAGACCCAGTACTTC. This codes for CASSSRGERETQYF.